This T cell receptor (beta chain) was retrieved from a study of tumor and adjacent non-tumor tissue in lung cancer. About the study: Histology: under 15 adenocarcinoma, a couple of squamous cell carcinoma, 1 small cell lung cancer.

A modified ARM-PCR protocol with three rounds of nested PCR amplified TCRbeta. TCRdb called the multiplex PCR reads again in MiXCR, with one record for every CDR3 protein. Here the sample spans fewer than 85,000 distinct CDR3 sequences, roughly 80% being singletons. As to this clonotype: One junction end disagrees with the germline gene, perhaps due to a read error.

RNA was extracted from bulk tissue without any cell sorting. Donors were chemotherapy-naive, newly diagnosed lung cancer surgical patients in China, August–late 2014. This CDR3 is 15 amino acids long. CDR1 and CDR2 from the germline V gene are LGHNA and YNFKEQ. This receptor was taken from a woman aged 45-65 years with non-small cell lung cancer. The specimen was lung tumor tissue. The chain is built from TRBV4-2 and TRBJ1-1; TRBD1 is a possible D gene (6 bases). CDR3 sequence reads: CASSQDGGRGTEALF. DNA for the CDR3: TGTGCTAGCAGCCAAGACGGGGGGCGGGGGACTGAAGCTCTCTTT.